This note documents a single TCR beta chain sequence. This sample is drawn from a study of technical replicates of blood from a handful of donors. Germline V lookup: CDR1 MRHNA, CDR2 SNTAGT. CDR3 length: 14 residues. Trimming pared 2 bases from V and 2 bases from J, leaving 6 bases between. Sequenced by immunoSEQ multiplex PCR; TCRdb stores in-frame clones only, minus some. This table has approximately 66,000 clones, approximately 87% appearing once. The rearrangement links TRBV6-4 to TRBJ2-2, with a possible D match to TRBD1 (5 bases). Sequencing input: PBMCs. This clonotype was sampled from a human donor in good health. Some clones in this sample may be carry-over from other donors' samples. The CDR3 DNA reads TGTGCCAGCAGTGACAGGGGTAACACCGGGGAGCTGTTTTTT. Translating gives CASSDRGNTGELFF.